This TCR beta chain was captured in a study of sequential checkpoint blockade in melanoma. The wider study: Randomization was 1:1 between first-line nivolumab→ipilimumab and ipilimumab→nivolumab.

About this clone itself: A read error likely explains this, since a far larger clone differs by one base.

The assay was immunoSEQ multiplex PCR, and TCRdb's table has in-frame clones only and misses some. This table has 7,500 to 8,500 clones, about 65% appearing once. Treatment given: randomized to nivolumab then ipilimumab (arm A) or the reverse (arm B). None of the patients previously received DNA-damaging chemotherapy. Live CD3+CD8+ CD19− CD56− cells were sorted from PBMCs. The V and J ends lost 2 bases and 2 bases respectively, with 16 bases between them. Germline V gene data show CDR1 as LGHNA and CDR2 as YSLEER. CDR3 length: 17 amino acids. This sequence was found in a human patient with melanoma. Some clones in this sample may be carry-over from other donors' samples. The specimen was CD8+ T cells sorted from blood (inferred from file names), collected from a patient given nivolumab and ipilimumab in sequence. The chain couples TRBV4-3 to TRBJ1-3; D remains ambiguous. CDR3 amino acids: CASSQRYGGTTGNTIYF. The CDR3 DNA is TGCGCCAGCAGCCAACGGTACGGAGGCACGACTGGAAACACCATATATTTT.